The present T cell receptor (beta chain) was sequenced within a study of blood T cell repertoires in COVID-19. Using immunoSEQ multiplex PCR, the repertoire was profiled, and TCRdb retains in-frame clones only, with some absent. The sample gives some 100,000 clones, 86% of which show up once; roughly 25% is in the top ten. The length of the CDR3 is 13 residues. Germline CDR1 is SGDLS and CDR2 is YYNGEE. Trimming removed 4 bases from V and 10 bases from J, with 15 bases in between. The material sequenced was peripheral blood. This chain joins TRBV9 and TRBJ2-1; D uncertain. The clonotype comes from a human donor in a cohort sampled during active COVID-19. The CDR3 DNA is TGTGCCAGCAGCCCCAGGTCCACATCGGAGCAGTTCTTC. Its translation: CASSPRSTSEQFF.